This T cell receptor beta chain was obtained from a study of vaccination effects on CD4 cells after COVID-19. CD4+ T cell isolation took place after less than 13 days of culture. Each person got two doses of an mRNA SARS-CoV-2 vaccine, BNT162b2 or mRNA-1273. All vaccine recipients tested negative for nucleocapsid antibodies and had never contracted SARS-CoV-2 infection. Profiling relied on immunoSEQ multiplex PCR, and the TCRdb table lists in-frame clones only, not all of them. The sample gives 70,000 or so clones, 65% to 80% of which show up once; about 2% is in the top ten. In the case of this clone: Antigen: not known.

Sequences were derived from CD4+ T cells from PBMCs cultured without peptide, sampled after COVID-19 vaccination. The origin of this receptor is a human donor who received a COVID-19 vaccine.

CDR3 region: CASSLAGQVETQYF. CDR3 DNA: TGTGCCAGCAGCCTAGCGGGGCAAGTAGAGACCCAGTACTTC. The rearrangement uses TRBV4-2 and TRBJ2-5, with 8 bases that match TRBD2. With V trimmed by 4 bases and J by 4 bases, 5 bases remained unmatched. Per the germline V gene, CDR1 is LGHNA and CDR2 is YNFKEQ. The CDR3 runs to 14 residues.